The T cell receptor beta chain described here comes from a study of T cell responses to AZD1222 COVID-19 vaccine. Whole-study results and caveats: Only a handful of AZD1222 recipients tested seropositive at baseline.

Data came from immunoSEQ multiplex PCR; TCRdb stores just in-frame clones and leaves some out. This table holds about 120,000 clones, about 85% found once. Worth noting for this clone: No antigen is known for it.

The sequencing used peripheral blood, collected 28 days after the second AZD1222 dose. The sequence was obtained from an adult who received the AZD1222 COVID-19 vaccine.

CDR3 protein: CASSTPGSSSGNTIYF. The CDR3 DNA sequence: TGTGCCAGTAGTACCCCCGGGTCGTCCTCTGGAAACACCATATATTTT. This chain joins TRBV19 and TRBJ1-3; D is uncertain. Germline CDR1 and CDR2: LNHDA and SQIVND (reference sequence). V was cut by 4 bases and J by 0 bases, with 13 bases left in between. The CDR3 length is 16 residues.